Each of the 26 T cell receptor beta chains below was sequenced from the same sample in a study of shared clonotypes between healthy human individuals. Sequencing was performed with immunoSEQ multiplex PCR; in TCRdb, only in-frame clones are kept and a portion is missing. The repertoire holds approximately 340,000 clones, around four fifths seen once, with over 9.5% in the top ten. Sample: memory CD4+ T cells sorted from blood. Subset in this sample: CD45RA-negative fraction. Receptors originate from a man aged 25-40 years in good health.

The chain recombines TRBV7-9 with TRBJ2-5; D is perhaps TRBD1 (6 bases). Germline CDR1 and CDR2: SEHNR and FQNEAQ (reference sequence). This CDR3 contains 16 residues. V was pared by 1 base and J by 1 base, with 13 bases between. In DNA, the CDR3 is TGTGCCAGCAGCTTAGGGAACAGGGTTAGCCAAGAGACCCAGTACTTC. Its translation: CASSLGNRVSQETQYF.

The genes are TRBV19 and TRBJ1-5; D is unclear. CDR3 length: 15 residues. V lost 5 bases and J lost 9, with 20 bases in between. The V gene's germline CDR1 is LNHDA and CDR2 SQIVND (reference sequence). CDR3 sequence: CASSPPEGSVPPQHF. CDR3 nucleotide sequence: TGTGCCAGTAGTCCCCCGGAGGGCTCGGTTCCGCCCCAGCATTTT. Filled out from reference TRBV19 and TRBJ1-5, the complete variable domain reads DGGITQSPKYLFRKEGQNVTLSCEQNLNHDAMYWYRQDPGQGLRLIYYSQIVNDFQKGDIAEGYSVSREKKESFPLTVTSAQKNPTAFYLCASSPPEGSVPPQHFGDGTRLSIL.

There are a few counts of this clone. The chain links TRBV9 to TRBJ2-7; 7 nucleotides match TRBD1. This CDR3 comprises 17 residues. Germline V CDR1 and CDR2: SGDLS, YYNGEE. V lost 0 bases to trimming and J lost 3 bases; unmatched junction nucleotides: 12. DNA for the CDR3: TGTGCCAGCAGCGTAGGAACCTACAGGGGTGGTGACTACGAGCAGTACTTC. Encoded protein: CASSVGTYRGGDYEQYF.

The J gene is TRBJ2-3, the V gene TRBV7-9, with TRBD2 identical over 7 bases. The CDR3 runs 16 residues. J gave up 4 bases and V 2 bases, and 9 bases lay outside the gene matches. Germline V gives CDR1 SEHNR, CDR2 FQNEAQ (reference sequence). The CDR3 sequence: CASSLSGGSQSDTQYF. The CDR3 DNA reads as TGTGCCAGCAGCTTATCTGGCGGGAGTCAGTCAGATACGCAGTATTTT.

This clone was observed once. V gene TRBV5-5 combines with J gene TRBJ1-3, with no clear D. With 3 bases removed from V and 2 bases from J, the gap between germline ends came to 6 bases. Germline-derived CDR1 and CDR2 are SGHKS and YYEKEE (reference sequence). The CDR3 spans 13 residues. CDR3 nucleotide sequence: TGTGCCAGCAGCTCCGCCGCTGGAAACACCATATATTTT. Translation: CASSSAAGNTIYF.

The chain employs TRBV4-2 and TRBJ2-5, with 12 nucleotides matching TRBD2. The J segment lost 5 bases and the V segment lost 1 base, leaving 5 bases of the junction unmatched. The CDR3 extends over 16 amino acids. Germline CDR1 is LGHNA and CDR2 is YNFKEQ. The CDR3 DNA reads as TGTGCCAGCAGCCAAGTCGCTAGCGGGAGGGCGGAGACCCAGTACTTC. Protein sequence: CASSQVASGRAETQYF.

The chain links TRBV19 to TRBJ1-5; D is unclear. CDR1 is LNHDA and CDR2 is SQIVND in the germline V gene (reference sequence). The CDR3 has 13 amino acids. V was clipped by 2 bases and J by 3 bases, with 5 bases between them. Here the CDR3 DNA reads TGTGCCAGTAGTATACAGGCCAATCAGCCCCAGCATTTT. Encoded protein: CASSIQANQPQHF.

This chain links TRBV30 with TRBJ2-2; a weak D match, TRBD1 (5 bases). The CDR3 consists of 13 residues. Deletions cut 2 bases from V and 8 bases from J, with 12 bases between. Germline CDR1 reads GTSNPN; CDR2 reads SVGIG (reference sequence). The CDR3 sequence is CAWSFKGSGELFF. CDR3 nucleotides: TGTGCCTGGAGTTTTAAGGGGTCGGGGGAGCTGTTTTTT.

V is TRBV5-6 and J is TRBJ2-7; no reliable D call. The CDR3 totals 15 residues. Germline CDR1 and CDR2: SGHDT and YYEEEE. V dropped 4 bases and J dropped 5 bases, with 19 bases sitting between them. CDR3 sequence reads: CASSHTTEGADEQYF. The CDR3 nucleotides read TGTGCCAGCAGCCACACGACGGAAGGTGCCGACGAGCAGTACTTC.

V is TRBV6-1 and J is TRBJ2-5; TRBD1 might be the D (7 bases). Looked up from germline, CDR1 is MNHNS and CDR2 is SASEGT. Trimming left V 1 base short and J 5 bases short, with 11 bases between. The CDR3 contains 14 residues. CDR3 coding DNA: TGTGCCAGCAGTGAAGGGCAGGGGGGTGAGACCCAGTACTTC. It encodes CASSEGQGGETQYF.

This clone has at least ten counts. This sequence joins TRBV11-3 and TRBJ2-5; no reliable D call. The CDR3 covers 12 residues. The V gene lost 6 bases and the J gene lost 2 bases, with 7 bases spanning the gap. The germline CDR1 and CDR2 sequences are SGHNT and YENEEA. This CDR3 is CASSQGQETQYF. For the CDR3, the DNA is TGTGCCAGCAGTCAAGGACAAGAGACCCAGTACTTC.

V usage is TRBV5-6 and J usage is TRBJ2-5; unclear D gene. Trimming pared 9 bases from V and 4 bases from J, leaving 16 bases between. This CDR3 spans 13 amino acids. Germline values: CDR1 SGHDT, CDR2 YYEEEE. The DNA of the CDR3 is TGTGCCATGTCGAAAAGAGGAAGAGAGACCCAGTACTTC. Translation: CAMSKRGRETQYF.

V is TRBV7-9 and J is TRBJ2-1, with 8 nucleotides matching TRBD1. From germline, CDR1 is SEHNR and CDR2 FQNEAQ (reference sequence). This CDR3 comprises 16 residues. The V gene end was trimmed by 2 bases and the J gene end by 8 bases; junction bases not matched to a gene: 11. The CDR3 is CASSLTTGGRSDEQFF. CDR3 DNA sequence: TGTGCCAGCAGCTTAACCACAGGGGGACGATCCGATGAGCAGTTCTTC.

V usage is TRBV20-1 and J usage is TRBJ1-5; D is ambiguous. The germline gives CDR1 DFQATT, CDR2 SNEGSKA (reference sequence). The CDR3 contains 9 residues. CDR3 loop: CSVSRPQHF. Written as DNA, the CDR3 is TGCAGCGTAAGTCGGCCCCAGCATTTT.

CDR3 amino acids: CSVEELNTGGPHYEQYF. The CDR3 DNA is TGCAGCGTTGAAGAATTGAATACGGGAGGGCCTCACTACGAGCAGTACTTC. The chain has TRBV29-1 and TRBJ2-7, with 8 bases that match TRBD2. The trim removed 0 bases at V and 3 bases at J, leaving 13 bases unmatched. The germline V gene has CDR1 SQVTM and CDR2 ANQGSEA. The CDR3 runs to 17 residues.

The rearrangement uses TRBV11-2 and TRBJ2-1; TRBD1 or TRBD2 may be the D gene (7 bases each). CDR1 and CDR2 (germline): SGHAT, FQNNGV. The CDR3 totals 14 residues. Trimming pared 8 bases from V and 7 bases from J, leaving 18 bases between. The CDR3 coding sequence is TGTGCCAGCGGAATCAGGGGGGGAACGAATGAGCAGTTCTTC. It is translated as CASGIRGGTNEQFF.

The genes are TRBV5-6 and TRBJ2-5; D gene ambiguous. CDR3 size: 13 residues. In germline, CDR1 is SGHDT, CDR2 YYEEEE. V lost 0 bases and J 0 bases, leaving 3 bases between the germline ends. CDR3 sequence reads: CASSLGYQETQYF. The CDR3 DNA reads TGTGCCAGCAGCTTGGGGTACCAAGAGACCCAGTACTTC. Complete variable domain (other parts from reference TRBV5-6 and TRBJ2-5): DAGVTQSPTHLIKTRGQQVTLRCSPKSGHDTVSWYQQALGQGPQFIFQYYEEEERQRGNFPDRFSGHQFPNYSSELNVNALLLGDSALYLCASSLGYQETQYFGPGTRLLVL.

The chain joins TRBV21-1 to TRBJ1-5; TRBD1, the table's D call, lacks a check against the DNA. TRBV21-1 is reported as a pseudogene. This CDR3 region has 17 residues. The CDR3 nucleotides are TGTGCCAGCAGCATCGGACAAAGGCTATGGAGCAATCAGCCCCAGCATTTT. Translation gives CASSIGQRLWSNQPQHF.

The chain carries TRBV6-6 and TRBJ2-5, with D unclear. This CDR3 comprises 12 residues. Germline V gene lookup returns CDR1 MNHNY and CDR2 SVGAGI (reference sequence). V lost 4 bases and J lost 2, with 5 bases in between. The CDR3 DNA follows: TGTGCCAGCAGTTCCCAACAAGAGACCCAGTACTTC. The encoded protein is CASSSQQETQYF.

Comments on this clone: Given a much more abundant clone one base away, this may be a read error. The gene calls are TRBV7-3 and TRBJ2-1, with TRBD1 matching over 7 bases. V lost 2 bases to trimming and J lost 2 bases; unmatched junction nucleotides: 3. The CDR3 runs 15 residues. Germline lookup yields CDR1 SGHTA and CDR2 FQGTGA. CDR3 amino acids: CASSLLGGPYNEQFF. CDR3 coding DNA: TGTGCCAGCAGCTTATTAGGGGGCCCCTACAATGAGCAGTTCTTC.

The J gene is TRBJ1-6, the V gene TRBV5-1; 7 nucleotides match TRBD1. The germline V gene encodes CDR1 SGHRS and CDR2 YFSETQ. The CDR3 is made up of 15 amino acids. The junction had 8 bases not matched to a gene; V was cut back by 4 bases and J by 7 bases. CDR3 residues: CASSPSGQKNSPLHF. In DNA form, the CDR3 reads TGCGCCAGCAGCCCATCGGGACAGAAAAATTCACCCCTCCACTTT.

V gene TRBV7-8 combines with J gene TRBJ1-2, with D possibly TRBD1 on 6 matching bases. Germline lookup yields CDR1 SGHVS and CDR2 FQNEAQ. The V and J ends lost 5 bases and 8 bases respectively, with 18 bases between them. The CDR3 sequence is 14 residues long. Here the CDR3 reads CASSAKQGGLGYTF. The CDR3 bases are TGTGCCAGCAGCGCCAAACAGGGAGGGTTAGGCTACACCTTC.

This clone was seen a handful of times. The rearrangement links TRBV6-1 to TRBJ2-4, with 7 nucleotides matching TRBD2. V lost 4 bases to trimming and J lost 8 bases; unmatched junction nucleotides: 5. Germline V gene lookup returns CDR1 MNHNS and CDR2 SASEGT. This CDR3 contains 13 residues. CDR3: CASSGDYRDIQYF. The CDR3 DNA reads TGTGCCAGCAGTGGGGACTACCGGGACATTCAGTACTTC.

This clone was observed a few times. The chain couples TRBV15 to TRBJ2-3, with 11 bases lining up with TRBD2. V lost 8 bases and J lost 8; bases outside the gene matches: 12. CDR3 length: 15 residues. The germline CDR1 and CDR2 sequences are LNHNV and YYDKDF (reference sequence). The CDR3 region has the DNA TGTGCCACCGGAACTAGCGGGAGCAGGGGGGGTACGCAGTATTTT. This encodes CATGTSGSRGGTQYF.

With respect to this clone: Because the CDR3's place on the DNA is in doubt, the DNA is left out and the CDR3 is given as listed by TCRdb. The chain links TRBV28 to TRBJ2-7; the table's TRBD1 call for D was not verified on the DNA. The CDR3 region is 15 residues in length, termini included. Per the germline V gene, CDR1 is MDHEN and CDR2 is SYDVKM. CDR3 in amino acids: CASSSSGQGGYEQYF.

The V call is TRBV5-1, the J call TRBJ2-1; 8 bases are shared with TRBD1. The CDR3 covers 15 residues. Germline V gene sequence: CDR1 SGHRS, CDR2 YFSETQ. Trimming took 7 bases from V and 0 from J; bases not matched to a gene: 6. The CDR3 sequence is CASHNRGSSYNEQFF. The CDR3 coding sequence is TGCGCCAGCCATAACAGGGGGAGCTCCTACAATGAGCAGTTCTTC.